This entry lists 18 T cell receptor beta chains sequenced from one sample in a study of CD8 T cells in Susac syndrome. Random hexamers primed reverse transcription of 0.5 to 1 ug RNA. MiXCR, run by TCRdb on the immunoSEQ multiplex PCR reads, gives a single entry per CDR3 protein. Of some 200,000 distinct CDR3 sequences listed, under 97% were seen once; the top ten hold more than 0.08%. Material: CD4+ T cells from PBMCs. The receptors originated from a human donor with Susac syndrome.

J is TRBJ1-5 and V is TRBV19; no reliable D call. The CDR3 loop spans 15 amino acids. Germline values: CDR1 LNHDA, CDR2 SQIVND (reference sequence). V was clipped by 7 bases and J by 0 bases, with 13 bases between them. The CDR3: CASTLTILSNQPQHF. The CDR3 region has the DNA TGTGCCAGTACCCTGACAATCCTTAGCAATCAGCCCCAGCATTTT.

The chain recombines TRBV5-1 with TRBJ2-7; no clear D gene. The ends were cut back, 2 bases at V and 3 bases at J, with 3 bases in the middle. CDR1 and CDR2 from the germline V gene are SGHRS and YFSETQ. This CDR3 spans 11 amino acids. The CDR3 region is CASSFDYEQYF. DNA for the CDR3: TGCGCCAGCAGCTTCGACTACGAGCAGTACTTC.

In nucleotides, the CDR3 is TGTGCCTGGAGCGTAAACAGGGTCGCCGGGGAGCTGTTTTTT. Translated, it gives CAWSVNRVAGELFF. The V call is TRBV30, the J call TRBJ2-2, with a possible D match to TRBD1 (6 bases). V was cut by 3 bases and J by 6 bases, with 14 bases left in between. The germline gives CDR1 GTSNPN, CDR2 SVGIG (reference sequence). The CDR3 covers 14 residues.

The rearrangement links TRBV4-1 to TRBJ1-2, with D perhaps TRBD1 (5 bases). There are 18 residues in the CDR3. V lost 0 bases, J lost 2 bases, and 19 bases lay in between. The germline gives CDR1 MGHRA, CDR2 YSYEKL. CDR3 nucleotides: TGCGCCAGCAGCCAAGAGGGGGAAGGGGCCCCTGGGAACTATGGCTACACCTTC. It is translated as CASSQEGEGAPGNYGYTF.

The chain combines TRBV7-2 with TRBJ2-3; 8 positions match TRBD2. The length of the CDR3 is 14 residues. Germline V gene sequence: CDR1 SGHTA, CDR2 FQGNSA. V lost 6 bases, J lost 4 bases, and 6 bases stayed unmatched. The CDR3 DNA is TGTGCCAGCAGGGCCGGACTAGCAGCAGATACGCAGTATTTT. Protein: CASRAGLAADTQYF.

This clonotype was picked up a small number of times. This chain joins TRBV5-6 and TRBJ1-5, with D hard to call. V dropped 0 bases and J dropped 1 base, with 5 bases sitting between them. The CDR3 totals 14 residues. Germline CDR1 is SGHDT and CDR2 is YYEEEE. This CDR3 is CASSLGQSNQPQHF. In nucleotides, the CDR3 is TGTGCCAGCAGCTTGGGGCAGAGCAATCAGCCCCAGCATTTT. The whole variable domain, remainder taken from reference TRBV5-6 and TRBJ1-5, is DAGVTQSPTHLIKTRGQQVTLRCSPKSGHDTVSWYQQALGQGPQFIFQYYEEEERQRGNFPDRFSGHQFPNYSSELNVNALLLGDSALYLCASSLGQSNQPQHFGDGTRLSIL.

V and J are TRBV12-3 or TRBV12-4 and TRBJ1-2; D gene uncertain. CDR3 length equals 12 residues. Trimming took off 1 base at V and 5 bases at J, with 5 bases between the two ends. CDR3 protein: CASSLESYGYTF. The CDR3 DNA reads as TGTGCCAGCAGTTTAGAGTCTTATGGCTACACCTTC.

V is TRBV14 and J is TRBJ2-7; D is undetermined. V dropped 0 bases and J dropped 3 bases, with 12 bases sitting between them. The germline gives CDR1 SGHDN, CDR2 FVKESK. There are 15 residues in the CDR3. CDR3 in DNA: TGTGCCAGCAGCCAAGAGTTCGGGCCGGTCTACGAGCAGTACTTC. Translating it yields CASSQEFGPVYEQYF.

J is TRBJ2-1 and V is TRBV20-1; D is unclear. The CDR3 is made up of 12 amino acids. Per germline, CDR1 DFQATT and CDR2 SNEGSKA (reference sequence). V shed 5 bases and J shed 3 bases, with 8 bases lying between them. CDR3 in amino acids: CSARPLYNEQFF. The CDR3 nucleotides are TGCAGTGCTCGACCCCTCTACAATGAGCAGTTCTTC.

The chain couples TRBV20-1 to TRBJ1-5; the D gene is possibly TRBD1 (5 bases). Trimming left V 3 bases short and J 4 bases short, with 13 bases between. Germline V gives CDR1 DFQATT, CDR2 SNEGSKA (reference sequence). The CDR3 sequence is 14 residues long. The CDR3 coding sequence is TGCAGTGCTAGCCGCACTGACAGTAATCAGCCCCAGCATTTT. Protein: CSASRTDSNQPQHF.

This rearrangement joins TRBV2 to TRBJ1-5; tentative D call: TRBD1 (6 bases). The CDR3 is 15 residues long. V lost 2 bases and J lost 4, with 12 bases in between. Germline V lookup: CDR1 SNHLY, CDR2 FYNNEI. CDR3 in amino acids: CASSEPGHRNQPQHF. DNA of the CDR3: TGTGCCAGCAGTGAACCGGGACACCGAAATCAGCCCCAGCATTTT.

This clonotype was counted a few times. The V gene is TRBV30, the J gene TRBJ1-1; unclear D gene. The V gene lost 2 bases and the J gene lost 0 bases, with 7 bases spanning the gap. The CDR3 contains 13 residues. The germline V gene has CDR1 GTSNPN and CDR2 SVGIG (reference sequence). The CDR3, as DNA: TGTGCCTGGAGTTCCCGGATGAACACTGAAGCTTTCTTT. Encoded protein: CAWSSRMNTEAFF.

The chain is built from TRBV29-1 and TRBJ2-2; either TRBD1 or TRBD2 may supply D (5 bases each). The CDR3 is 14 residues long. Germline lookup yields CDR1 SQVTM and CDR2 ANQGSEA. With 2 bases removed from V and 6 bases from J, the gap between germline ends came to 13 bases. The chain's CDR3 is CSVERGQGAGELFF. DNA for the CDR3: TGCAGCGTTGAACGGGGCCAAGGCGCCGGGGAGCTGTTTTTT.

The table lists this clonotype with a count of one. The chain recombines TRBV25-1 with TRBJ2-7, with 9 bases fitting TRBD2. The junction had 2 bases not matched to a gene; V was cut back by 2 bases and J by 3 bases. CDR3 length equals 14 residues. Germline assignment: CDR1 MGHDK and CDR2 SYGVNS. The CDR3 DNA reads as TGTGCCAGCAGTGAAAGCGGGGGGCGCTACGAGCAGTACTTC. Its protein is CASSESGGRYEQYF.

This clonotype was observed a few times. The CDR3 region has the DNA TGTGCCTGGACTTATCAGGGCCTTCTGAGCTACACCTTC. Translating gives CAWTYQGLLSYTF. The V call is TRBV30, the J call TRBJ1-2, with a tentative D call TRBD1 (5 bases). With 4 bases removed from V and 9 bases from J, the gap between germline ends came to 18 bases. Germline V gene lookup returns CDR1 GTSNPN and CDR2 SVGIG (reference sequence). This CDR3 has 13 amino acids.

V usage is TRBV3-1 and J usage is TRBJ2-6; D gene ambiguous. The CDR3 totals 13 residues. The germline V and J ends were trimmed by 0 bases and 3 bases, with 0 bases remaining between them. From germline, CDR1 is LGHDT and CDR2 YNNKEL (reference sequence). The CDR3 DNA reads TGTGCCAGCAGCCAAGATGGGGCCAACGTCCTGACTTTC. Its protein product is CASSQDGANVLTF.

V gene TRBV18 combines with J gene TRBJ1-5; maybe TRBD1 (5 bases). Deletions cut 2 bases from V and 2 bases from J, with 10 bases between. The germline gives CDR1 KGHSH, CDR2 LQKENI. The CDR3 is made up of 15 amino acids. As DNA, the CDR3 is TGTGCCAGCTCACCAAGGGGATCAGGCAATCAGCCCCAGCATTTT. Residues: CASSPRGSGNQPQHF.

This chain connects TRBV7-9 to TRBJ1-6; D might be TRBD1 (5 bases). The CDR3 spans 14 residues. V was clipped by 5 bases and J by 7 bases, with 12 bases between them. The germline V gene encodes CDR1 SEHNR and CDR2 FQNEAQ (reference sequence). The CDR3 loop reads CASSRDSGNSPLHF. The CDR3 nucleotides are TGTGCCAGCAGCCGGGACTCCGGGAATTCACCCCTCCACTTT.